This T cell receptor (beta chain) was obtained from a study of blood T cell repertoires in COVID-19. The germline gives CDR1 SGHKS, CDR2 YYEKEE (reference sequence). This CDR3 spans 18 amino acids. The junction had 10 bases not matched to a gene; V was cut back by 0 bases and J by 2 bases. TCRdb's table, derived via immunoSEQ multiplex PCR, lists solely in-frame clones and lacks some. Of 200,000 to 250,000 clones listed, around four fifths are singletons. This TCR derives from a woman of 80 years or more with active or convalescent COVID-19. The sequenced sample consisted of peripheral blood. The chain uses TRBV5-5 and TRBJ2-3; 9 bases fit TRBD1. DNA of the CDR3: TGTGCCAGCAGCTTGGAAGGGACAGGGCCGAGATCCACAGATACGCAGTATTTT. Translating it yields CASSLEGTGPRSTDTQYF.